These T cell receptor beta chains were read from a single sample in a study of blood T cells in healthy people across ages. In TCRdb, the 5' RACE reads were re-called with MiXCR into one record per CDR3 protein. The table lists hundreds of thousands of distinct CDR3 sequences, 29% of them singletons, with roughly 17% in the top ten. Sequenced input: blood. Receptor source: a woman aged 80 or older in good health. Both conserved end residues are part of each CDR3. A D gene is named only where the DNA matches it firmly. The listing skips clone size in some rows; elsewhere it reads once, few, many or a size class.

D	size	V	J	length	CDR3	DNA
NA	NA	TRBV18	TRBJ2-1	14	CASSPPAGSDEQFF	TGTGCCAGCTCACCACCAGCTGGGAGCGATGAGCAGTTCTTC
TRBD1	few	TRBV6-2/TRBV6-3	TRBJ1-2	14	CASSRTGRSYGYTF	TGTGCCAGCAGCCGGACAGGCCGATCCTATGGCTACACCTTC
NA	NA	TRBV5-1	TRBJ2-6	19	CASSLEGGDRSSGANVLTF	TGCGCCAGCAGCTTGGAGGGGGGGGACAGGAGCTCTGGGGCCAACGTCCTGACTTTC
TRBD1	many	TRBV7-2	TRBJ1-6	14	CASSLTGNNSPLHF	TGTGCCAGCAGCTTGACAGGGAACAATTCACCCCTCCACTTT
TRBD1	many	TRBV20-1	TRBJ2-4	15	CSAGDREEAKNIQYF	TGCAGTGCTGGGGACAGGGAAGAGGCCAAAAACATTCAGTACTTC
TRBD2	many	TRBV6-6	TRBJ2-5	17	CASTDPPGEGWGETQYF	TGTGCCAGCACCGACCCCCCGGGGGAGGGATGGGGGGAGACCCAGTACTTC
NA	NA	TRBV28	TRBJ2-1	12	CASSPRGYEQFF	TGTGCCAGCAGCCCCAGGGGATATGAGCAGTTCTTC
NA	many	TRBV6-2/TRBV6-3	TRBJ1-1	15	CASSYEHGKAPEAFF	TGTGCCAGCAGTTATGAGCACGGAAAGGCCCCTGAAGCTTTCTTT
NA	many	TRBV20-1	TRBJ2-3	14	CSASFGSSTDTQYF	TGCAGTGCCTCGTTCGGGTCTAGCACAGATACGCAGTATTTT
NA	many	TRBV20-1	TRBJ2-1	15	CSARSPISSYNEQFF	TGCAGTGCTAGATCCCCCATCAGCTCCTACAATGAGCAGTTCTTC
NA	NA	TRBV4-1	TRBJ1-4	17	CASGQDPTGQRNEKLLF	TGCGCCAGCGGCCAAGATCCTACTGGACAGAGGAATGAAAAACTGCTTTTT
NA	few	TRBV5-1	TRBJ2-7	15	CASSPTSTAYIEQYF	TGCGCCAGCAGCCCTACATCGACAGCCTACATTGAGCAGTACTTC
NA	many	TRBV20-1	TRBJ1-5	14	CSAIPGPSNQPQHF	TGCAGTGCTATACCGGGCCCGAGCAATCAGCCCCAGCATTTT
TRBD2	many	TRBV18	TRBJ2-5	19	CASSPPGVAGPSTGETQYF	TGTGCCAGCTCACCTCCGGGGGTAGCGGGACCTTCAACTGGGGAGACCCAGTACTTC
NA	few	TRBV2	TRBJ1-2	15	CASSEGTRANYGYTF	TGTGCCAGCAGTGAGGGGACACGCGCTAACTATGGCTACACCTTC
NA	few	TRBV6-1	TRBJ1-2	17	CATEFASKGVPNYGYTF	TGTGCCACCGAATTTGCCTCGAAAGGGGTCCCTAACTATGGCTACACCTTC
NA	few	TRBV21-1	TRBJ2-7	14	CASIRGGSAYEQYF	TGTGCCAGCATTAGGGGGGGGTCGGCCTACGAGCAGTACTTC
NA	many	TRBV5-1	TRBJ2-7	14	CASSSPGRSYEQYF	TGCGCCAGCAGCTCTCCGGGACGCTCCTACGAGCAGTACTTC
TRBD2	many	TRBV11-2	TRBJ2-1	12	CASSLLATEQFF	TGTGCCAGCAGCCTACTAGCGACTGAGCAGTTCTTC
NA	few	TRBV7-2	TRBJ1-1	14	CASSLHSGNTEAFF	TGTGCCAGCAGCTTACATTCGGGGAACACTGAAGCTTTCTTT
NA	many	TRBV20-1	TRBJ1-2	14	CSASAQGGSRGYTF	TGCAGTGCTAGTGCACAGGGAGGTTCGCGTGGCTACACCTTC
TRBD2	NA	TRBV7-9	TRBJ2-7	15	CASSPTSGSYNEQYF	TGTGCCAGCAGCCCGACTAGCGGGTCCTACAATGAGCAGTACTTC
TRBD1	many	TRBV20-1	TRBJ1-2	15	CSARESDRAKGGYTF	TGCAGTGCTAGGGAATCGGACAGGGCGAAGGGCGGCTACACCTTC
NA	many	TRBV9	TRBJ2-7	13	CASSPRTDHEQYF	TGTGCCAGCAGCCCAAGGACAGATCACGAGCAGTACTTC
NA	NA	TRBV20-1	TRBJ1-5	15	CSAKGTGILGQPQHF	TGCAGTGCTAAAGGAACAGGGATCTTGGGACAGCCCCAGCATTTT
NA	many	TRBV7-2	TRBJ1-2	18	CASSPTYRGKGGLYGYTF	TGTGCCAGCAGCCCAACCTACCGGGGGAAAGGGGGACTCTATGGCTACACCTTC
TRBD1	many	TRBV7-2	TRBJ2-1	15	CASSSTGMGNNEQFF	TGTGCCAGCAGCTCGACAGGGATGGGAAACAATGAGCAGTTCTTC
TRBD1	NA	TRBV12-3/TRBV12-4	TRBJ1-2	14	CASSRTGAYYGYTF	TGTGCCAGCAGTCGGACAGGGGCCTACTATGGCTACACCTTC
TRBD1	many	TRBV24-1	TRBJ2-5	15	CATSSRDRGRETQYF	TGTGCCACCAGTAGTCGGGACAGGGGAAGAGAGACCCAGTACTTC
TRBD1	many	TRBV12-3/TRBV12-4	TRBJ1-2	16	CASSYGQTGIRGGYTF	TGTGCCAGCAGTTACGGTCAGACAGGGATCAGAGGCGGCTACACCTTC
TRBD2	NA	TRBV20-1	TRBJ2-3	15	CSARSWGGGTDTQYF	TGCAGTGCTAGGTCTTGGGGGGGGGGCACAGATACGCAGTATTTT
TRBD1	few	TRBV5-1	TRBJ1-6	13	CASSFGQDSPLHF	TGCGCCAGCAGCTTCGGACAGGATTCACCCCTCCACTTT
NA	few	TRBV4-3	TRBJ2-2	16	CASSQGSAGNTGELFF	TGCGCCAGCAGCCAAGGGTCAGCGGGGAACACCGGGGAGCTGTTTTTT